Many counts were recorded for the clone carrying this T cell receptor (beta chain). Its antigen is unknown. The data originate from a study of CD8 T cells in ankylosing spondylitis. Using its own MiXCR run on the 5' RACE reads, TCRdb lists one record per CDR3 protein. There are roughly 180,000 distinct CDR3 sequences in the sample; around 10% occur only once, and approximately 32% lies in the top ten. Study outcomes and limitations: The authors reported significant enrichment of disease-linked clones in matched ankylosing spondylitis synovial fluid. A motif in TCR beta, a set of under 10 highly homologous variants, appeared characteristic of ankylosing spondylitis blood.

The V end lost 4 bases, the J end lost 1 base, and 15 bases lay between the germline ends. The CDR3 is 16 amino acids. CDR1 SGHAT and CDR2 FQNNGV come from the germline V gene. The sample comprised blood, either unsorted or a sorted T cell fraction (not recorded which). The receptor was isolated from a male donor with ankylosing spondylitis or in good health (not recorded which). The chain has TRBV11-2 and TRBJ2-3; D may be TRBD1 (7 bases). The CDR3 is CASSSPTGRRTDTQYF. The CDR3 DNA follows: TGTGCCAGCAGCTCCCCGACAGGGAGGCGCACAGATACGCAGTATTTT.